This T cell receptor beta chain came from a study of T cells after yellow fever vaccination. Study-level findings and limits: Reappearance after the booster was seen for most primary-vaccination clones, at roughly 96% CD4 and more than 80% CD8. Compared with primary, the secondary response was weaker and peaked at day 5, not 15.

Ten or more counts support this clonotype. Its matching antigen is unknown. V gave up 3 bases and J gave up 4 bases, with 13 bases separating them. This CDR3 comprises 15 residues. Germline V lookup: CDR1 LNHDA, CDR2 SQIVND (reference sequence). A 5'RACE template-switching step, the method used to make TCR cDNA, added a universal primer site and UMIs. TCRdb re-analysed the 5' RACE reads in MiXCR, keeping a single row per CDR3 protein. The data hold under 200,000 distinct CDR3 sequences, with around 7.3% observed a single time. This rearrangement joins TRBV19 to TRBJ1-5, with no clear D. This clonotype was sampled from a man between 18 and 29 years old who received the YFV17D yellow fever vaccine. The source material was CD4+ T cells sorted from PBMCs, sampled around 5 days after the first yellow fever vaccination. The CDR3 reads CASSIPQARNQPQHF. The DNA for the CDR3 is TGTGCCAGTAGTATCCCCCAGGCCCGAAATCAGCCCCAGCATTTT.